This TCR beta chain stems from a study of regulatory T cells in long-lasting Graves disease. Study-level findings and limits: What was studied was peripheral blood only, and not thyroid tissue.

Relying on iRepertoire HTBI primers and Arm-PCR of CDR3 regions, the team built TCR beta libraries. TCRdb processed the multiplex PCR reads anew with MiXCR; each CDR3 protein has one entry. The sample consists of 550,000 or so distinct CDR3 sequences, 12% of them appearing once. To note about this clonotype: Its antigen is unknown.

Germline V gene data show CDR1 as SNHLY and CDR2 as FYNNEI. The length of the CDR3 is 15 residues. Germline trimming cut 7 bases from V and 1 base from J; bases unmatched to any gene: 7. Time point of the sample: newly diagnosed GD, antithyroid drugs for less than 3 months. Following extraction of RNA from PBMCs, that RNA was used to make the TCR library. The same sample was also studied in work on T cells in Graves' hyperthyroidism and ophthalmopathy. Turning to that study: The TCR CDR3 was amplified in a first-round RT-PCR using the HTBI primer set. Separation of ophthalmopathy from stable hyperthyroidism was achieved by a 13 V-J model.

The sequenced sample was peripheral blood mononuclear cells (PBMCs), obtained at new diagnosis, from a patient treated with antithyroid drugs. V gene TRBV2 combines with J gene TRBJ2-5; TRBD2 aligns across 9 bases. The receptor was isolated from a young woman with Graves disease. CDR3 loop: CASMRLAVPQETQYF. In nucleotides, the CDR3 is TGTGCCAGCATGCGACTAGCGGTGCCCCAAGAGACCCAGTACTTC.